This entry concerns a single TCR beta chain. Trimming removed 3 bases from V and 1 base from J; junction bases left unmatched: 2. CDR3 length: 16 amino acids. Per germline, CDR1 SGHTS and CDR2 YDEGEE. This specimen belongs to a study of blood T cell repertoires in COVID-19. Study at large: Acute and convalescent COVID-19 specimens originated in the United States, Italy and Spain. PBMCs, B-cell-depleted T cells, or T cells were the source of the cDNA or gDNA that made up the material.

As processed by the authors: Nucleated cell counts were estimated from reference gene primer amplification. Produced via immunoSEQ multiplex PCR; TCRdb's table is partial and in-frame only. Clonal size and the V and J genes are those of that table, whereas D and trimming came from the DNA. The data show some 83,000 clones, with more than 75% seen just once and approximately 8% held by the top ten. Material for sequencing was peripheral blood. The receptor comes from a man aged 50-59 years with active COVID-19. This chain uses TRBV5-8 with TRBJ2-3, with TRBD2 matching 13 bases. The CDR3 DNA follows: TGTGCCAGCAGCTCAGGGACTAGCGGGGGCACAGATACGCAGTATTTT. It encodes CASSSGTSGGTDTQYF.